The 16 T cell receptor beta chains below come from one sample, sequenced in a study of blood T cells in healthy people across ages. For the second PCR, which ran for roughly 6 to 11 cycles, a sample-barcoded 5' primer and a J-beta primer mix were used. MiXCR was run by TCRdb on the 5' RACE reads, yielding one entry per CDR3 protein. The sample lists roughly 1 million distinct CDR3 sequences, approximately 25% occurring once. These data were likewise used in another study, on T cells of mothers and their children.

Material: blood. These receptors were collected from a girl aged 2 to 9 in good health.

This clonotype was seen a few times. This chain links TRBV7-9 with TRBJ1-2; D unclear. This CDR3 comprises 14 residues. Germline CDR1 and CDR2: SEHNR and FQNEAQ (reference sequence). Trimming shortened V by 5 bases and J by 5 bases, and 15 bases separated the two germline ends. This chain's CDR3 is CASSLSTDLYGYTF. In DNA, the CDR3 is TGTGCCAGCAGCCTATCGACGGACCTGTATGGCTACACCTTC.

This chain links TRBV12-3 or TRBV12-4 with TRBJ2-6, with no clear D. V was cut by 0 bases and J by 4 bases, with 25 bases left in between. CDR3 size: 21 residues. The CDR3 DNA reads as TGTGCCAGCAGTTTAGCGCTCTTGGCAGACCCCTTTTCACCGGGGGCCAACGTCCTGACTTTC. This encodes CASSLALLADPFSPGANVLTF.

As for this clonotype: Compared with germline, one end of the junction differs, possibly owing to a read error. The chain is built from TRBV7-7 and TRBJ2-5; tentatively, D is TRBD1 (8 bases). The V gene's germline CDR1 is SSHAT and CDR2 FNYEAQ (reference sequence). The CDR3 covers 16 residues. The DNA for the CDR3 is TGTGCTAGCAGCCCAAACGTCGACAGGGGAGGGGAGACCCAGTACTTC. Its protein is CASSPNVDRGGETQYF. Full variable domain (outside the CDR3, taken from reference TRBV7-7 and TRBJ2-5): GAGVSQSPRYKVTKRGQDVTLRCDPISSHATLYWYQQALGQGPEFLTYFNYEAQPDKSGLPSDRFSAERPEGSISTLTIQRTEQRDSAMYRCASSPNVDRGGETQYFGPGTRLLVL.

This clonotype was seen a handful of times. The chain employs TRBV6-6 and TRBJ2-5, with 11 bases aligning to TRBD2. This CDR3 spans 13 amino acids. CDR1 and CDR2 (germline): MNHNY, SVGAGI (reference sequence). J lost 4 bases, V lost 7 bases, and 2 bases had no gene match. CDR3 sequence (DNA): TGTGCCAGCACAGGACTAGCGGGAGAGACCCAGTACTTC. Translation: CASTGLAGETQYF.

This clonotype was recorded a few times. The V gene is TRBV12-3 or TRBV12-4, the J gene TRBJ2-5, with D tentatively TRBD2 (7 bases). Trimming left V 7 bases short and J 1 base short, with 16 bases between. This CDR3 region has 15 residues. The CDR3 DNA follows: TGTGCCAGCACTCTGGGGGGGGCTTTCCAAGAGACCCAGTACTTC. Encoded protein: CASTLGGAFQETQYF.

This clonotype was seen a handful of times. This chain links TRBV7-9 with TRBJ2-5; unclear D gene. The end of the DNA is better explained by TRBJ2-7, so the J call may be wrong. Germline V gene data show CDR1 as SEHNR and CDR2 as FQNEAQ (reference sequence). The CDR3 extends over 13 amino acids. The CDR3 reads CASSLDAALEQYF. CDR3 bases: TGTGCCAGCAGCTTGGACGCTGCGCTCGAGCAGTACTTC.

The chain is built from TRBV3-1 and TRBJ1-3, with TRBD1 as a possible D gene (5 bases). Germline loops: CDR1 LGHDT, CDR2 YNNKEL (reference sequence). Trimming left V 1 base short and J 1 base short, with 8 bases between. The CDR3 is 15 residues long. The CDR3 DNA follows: TGTGCCAGCAGCCAAGGGGGGAAGTCTGGAAACACCATATATTTT. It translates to CASSQGGKSGNTIYF.

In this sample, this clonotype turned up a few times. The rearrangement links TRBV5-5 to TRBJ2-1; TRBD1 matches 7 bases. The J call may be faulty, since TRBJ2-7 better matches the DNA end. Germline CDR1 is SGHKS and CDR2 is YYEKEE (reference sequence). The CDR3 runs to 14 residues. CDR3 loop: CASSLRQGRHEQYF. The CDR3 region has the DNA TGTGCCAGCAGCTTGAGACAGGGCCGGCACGAGCAGTACTTC.

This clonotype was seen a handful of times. The CDR3 loop is CSVDGAGNEQYF. The CDR3 nucleotides read TGCAGCGTTGATGGGGCCGGCAACGAGCAGTACTTC. This chain joins TRBV29-1 and TRBJ2-7; D is possibly TRBD1 (5 bases). The germline gives CDR1 SQVTM, CDR2 ANQGSEA. V lost 3 bases, J lost 5 bases, and 11 bases lay in between. The CDR3 spans 12 residues.

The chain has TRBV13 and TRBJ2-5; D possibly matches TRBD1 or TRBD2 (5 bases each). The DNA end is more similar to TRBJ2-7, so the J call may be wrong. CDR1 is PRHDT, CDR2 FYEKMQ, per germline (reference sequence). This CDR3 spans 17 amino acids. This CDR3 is CASSPSPGTGYEYEQYF. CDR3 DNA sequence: TGTGCCAGCAGCCCCTCCCCCGGGACCGGTTACGAATACGAGCAGTACTTC.

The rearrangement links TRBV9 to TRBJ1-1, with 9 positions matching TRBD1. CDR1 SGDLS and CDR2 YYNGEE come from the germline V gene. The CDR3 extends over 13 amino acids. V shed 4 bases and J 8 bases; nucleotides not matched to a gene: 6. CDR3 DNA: TGTGCCAGCAGCCCCACAGGGGGCTGGGAAGCTTTCTTT. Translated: CASSPTGGWEAFF.

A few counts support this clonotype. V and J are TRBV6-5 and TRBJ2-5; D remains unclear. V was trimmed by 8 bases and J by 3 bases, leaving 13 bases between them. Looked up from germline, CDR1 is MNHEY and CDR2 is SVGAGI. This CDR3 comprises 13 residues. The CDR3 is CASSTIGKETQYF. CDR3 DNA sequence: TGTGCCAGCTCTACGATCGGTAAAGAGACCCAGTACTTC.

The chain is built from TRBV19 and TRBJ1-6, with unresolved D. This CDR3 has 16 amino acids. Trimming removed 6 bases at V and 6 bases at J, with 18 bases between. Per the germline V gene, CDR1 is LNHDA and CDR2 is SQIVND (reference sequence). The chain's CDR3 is CASRDIPTPFNSPLHF. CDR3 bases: TGTGCCAGTAGAGACATTCCGACCCCATTTAATTCACCCCTCCACTTT.

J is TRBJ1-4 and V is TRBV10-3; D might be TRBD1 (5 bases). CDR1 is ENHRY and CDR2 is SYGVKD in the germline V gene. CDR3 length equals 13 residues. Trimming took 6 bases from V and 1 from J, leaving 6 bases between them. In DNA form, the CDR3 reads TGTGCCATCAGGGACATAACTAATGAAAAACTGTTTTTT. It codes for CAIRDITNEKLFF.

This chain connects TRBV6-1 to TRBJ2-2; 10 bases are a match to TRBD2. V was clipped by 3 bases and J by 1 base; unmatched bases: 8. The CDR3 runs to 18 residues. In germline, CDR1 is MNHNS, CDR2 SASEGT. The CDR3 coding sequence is TGTGCCAGCAGTGAGCTAGCGGGGGACCTTATGAACACCGGGGAGCTGTTTTTT. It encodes CASSELAGDLMNTGELFF.

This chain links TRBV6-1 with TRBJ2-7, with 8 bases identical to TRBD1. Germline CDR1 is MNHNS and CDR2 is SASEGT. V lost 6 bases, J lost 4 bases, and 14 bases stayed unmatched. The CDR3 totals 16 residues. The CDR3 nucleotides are TGTGCCAGCAGCTCTCCGGACAGGGCTTCCTCGTACGAGCAGTACTTC. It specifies CASSSPDRASSYEQYF.